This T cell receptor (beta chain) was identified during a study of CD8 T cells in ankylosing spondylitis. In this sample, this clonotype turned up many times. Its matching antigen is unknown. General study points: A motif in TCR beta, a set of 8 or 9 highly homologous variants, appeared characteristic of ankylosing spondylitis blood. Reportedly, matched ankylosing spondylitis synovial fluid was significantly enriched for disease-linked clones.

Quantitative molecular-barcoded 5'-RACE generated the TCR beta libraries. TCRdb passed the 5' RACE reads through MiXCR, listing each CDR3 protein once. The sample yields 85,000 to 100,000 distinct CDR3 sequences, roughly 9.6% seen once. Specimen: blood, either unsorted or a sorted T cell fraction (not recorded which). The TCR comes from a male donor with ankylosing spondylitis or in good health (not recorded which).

DNA of the CDR3: TGTGCCAGCAGTTTAGGCTCCCCAGACCCCGGGGCAGATACGCAGTATTTT. Its protein is CASSLGSPDPGADTQYF. The chain carries TRBV12-3 or TRBV12-4 and TRBJ2-3; possibly TRBD2 for D (5 bases). Trimming removed 1 base at V and 4 bases at J, with 18 bases between. The CDR3 spans 17 residues.